These T cell receptor beta chains were read from a single sample in a study of cytomegalovirus exposure and HLA in healthy donors. Assay used: immunoSEQ multiplex PCR; TCRdb lists only in-frame clones, some missing. The table includes 70,000 to 90,000 clones, about 69% detected once. Sequences were obtained from PBMCs. The receptors originated from a man between 60 and 75 years old in good health and CMV-seronegative. Both conserved end residues are part of each CDR3. Each record gives: D gene, clone size, V gene, J gene, CDR3 protein, CDR3 DNA. A D gene is named only where the DNA matches it firmly. A row's size may be missing; if present it is once, few, many or a size class.

-	-	TRBV7-9	TRBJ1-2	CASSWQGLTRGYTF	TGTGCCAGCAGCTGGCAGGGGTTGACAAGAGGCTACACCTTC
-	-	TRBV19	TRBJ1-5	CASSLTGAQPQHF	TGTGCCAGTAGTCTGACAGGCGCTCAGCCCCAGCATTTT
TRBD1	-	TRBV5-1	TRBJ1-6	CASSLTRTGARSSPLHF	TGCGCCAGCAGCTTGACTCGGACAGGGGCGCGGTCTTCACCCCTCCACTTT
TRBD2	-	TRBV9	TRBJ2-1	CASSVDSWLAGDNGEQFF	TGTGCCAGCAGCGTAGATTCATGGCTAGCGGGGGACAACGGTGAGCAGTTCTTC
TRBD1	-	TRBV6-1	TRBJ2-7	CASRETGGNEQYF	TGTGCCAGCAGGGAGACAGGGGGTAACGAGCAGTACTTC
TRBD1	few	TRBV5-6	TRBJ1-3	CASSTTGSGNTIYF	TGTGCCAGCAGCACGACAGGGAGTGGAAACACCATATATTTT
TRBD2	-	TRBV5-4	TRBJ2-3	CASSISGGVRDTQYF	TGTGCCAGCAGCATTAGCGGGGGGGTGAGAGATACGCAGTATTTT
TRBD1	once	TRBV30	TRBJ1-5	CAWATGTNQPQHF	TGTGCCTGGGCGACAGGGACCAATCAGCCCCAGCATTTT
TRBD2	-	TRBV9	TRBJ2-1	CASSVGSGGLDNEQFF	TGTGCCAGCAGCGTAGGTAGCGGGGGGCTCGACAATGAGCAGTTCTTC
-	-	TRBV7-3	TRBJ2-2	CASSLTVQNTGELFF	TGTGCCAGCAGCTTAACGGTACAGAACACCGGGGAGCTGTTTTTT
-	-	TRBV7-3	TRBJ1-5	CASSLAALIHQPQHF	TGTGCCAGCAGCTTAGCAGCGCTTATCCATCAGCCCCAGCATTTT
-	once	TRBV9	TRBJ2-5	CASSVGRRGMETQYF	TGTGCCAGCAGCGTAGGACGGCGGGGCATGGAGACCCAGTACTTC
-	once	TRBV6-5	TRBJ1-2	CASRPTGGEYGYTF	TGTGCCAGCAGGCCCACCGGGGGGGAATATGGCTACACCTTC
TRBD1	-	TRBV29-1	TRBJ1-2	CSVRPTGTGGRGYTF	TGCAGCGTCAGACCTACCGGGACAGGGGGACGCGGCTACACCTTC
-	-	TRBV5-1	TRBJ2-5	CASSWDWQETQYF	TGCGCCAGCAGCTGGGACTGGCAAGAGACCCAGTACTTC
TRBD2	few	TRBV6-6	TRBJ2-5	CASSVGGETQYF	TGTGCCAGCAGTGTCGGGGGGGAGACCCAGTACTTC
-	-	TRBV30	TRBJ1-1	CAWKRELNTEAFF	TGTGCCTGGAAGAGGGAACTAAACACTGAAGCTTTCTTT
TRBD1	-	TRBV9	TRBJ2-1	CASSVTGDSYNEQFF	TGTGCCAGCAGCGTTACAGGGGATTCATACAATGAGCAGTTCTTC
TRBD2	few	TRBV27	TRBJ2-3	CASRSSGGRGGDTQYF	TGTGCCAGCAGGTCTAGCGGGGGGCGAGGTGGAGATACGCAGTATTTT
-	-	TRBV19	TRBJ1-1	CASKVSGQNTEAFF	TGTGCCAGTAAAGTTTCAGGCCAGAACACTGAAGCTTTCTTT
-	-	TRBV5-6	TRBJ2-5	CASSGDRRETQYF	TGTGCCAGCAGCGGCGACAGGCGGGAGACCCAGTACTTC
TRBD1	-	TRBV7-9	TRBJ1-1	CSSIGVRGVPEAFF	TGTTCCAGCATCGGCGTCAGGGGGGTTCCTGAAGCTTTCTTT
-	once	TRBV18	TRBJ1-2	CASSPEEGNYGYTF	TGTGCCAGCTCCCCAGAGGAAGGCAACTATGGCTACACCTTC
-	few	TRBV19	TRBJ2-7	CASSIEGSREQYF	TGTGCCAGTAGTATCGAGGGTTCTCGGGAGCAGTACTTC
TRBD1	-	TRBV5-4	TRBJ2-7	CASSRDRGITYEQYF	TGTGCCAGCAGCCGGGACAGGGGCATAACCTACGAGCAGTACTTC
-	few	TRBV6-1	TRBJ1-1	CASTMNTEAFF	TGTGCCAGCACTATGAACACTGAAGCTTTCTTT
TRBD1	many	TRBV6-6	TRBJ1-6	CASKDRDNSPLHF	TGTGCCAGCAAGGACAGGGACAATTCACCCCTCCACTTT
TRBD1	-	TRBV5-1	TRBJ2-1	CASSRDSSYNEQFF	TGCGCCAGCAGCCGGGACAGCTCCTACAATGAGCAGTTCTTC
TRBD1	-	TRBV6-1	TRBJ1-2	CASSAQGVEVDGYTF	TGTGCCAGCAGTGCCCAGGGGGTAGAGGTAGATGGCTACACCTTC
-	-	TRBV18	TRBJ1-5	CASSPERGSNQPQHF	TGTGCCAGCTCACCAGAGCGAGGGAGCAATCAGCCCCAGCATTTT
TRBD2	-	TRBV7-9	TRBJ2-3	CSSSLILGGGTDTQYF	TGTTCCAGCAGCTTAATTCTCGGGGGGGGCACAGATACGCAGTATTTT
-	-	TRBV7-7	TRBJ2-3	CASSLVRGSDTQYF	TGTGCCAGCAGCTTAGTCAGGGGCTCAGATACGCAGTATTTT
-	-	TRBV30	TRBJ1-2	CAWSPMGGIASYGYTF	TGTGCCTGGAGTCCCATGGGGGGGATAGCCTCCTATGGCTACACCTTC
-	-	TRBV4-2	TRBJ2-3	CASSQDGGDGADTQYF	TGTGCCAGCAGCCAAGATGGAGGGGACGGCGCAGATACGCAGTATTTT
-	-	TRBV19	TRBJ1-1	CASRATGVNTEAFF	TGTGCCAGTAGGGCTACAGGAGTGAACACTGAAGCTTTCTTT
-	-	TRBV7-9	TRBJ1-1	CASSLGGGVAGF	TGTGCCAGCAGCCTCGGGGGGGGAGTGGCTGGCTTT
TRBD2	-	TRBV2	TRBJ2-6	CASRTSSSGANVLTF	TGTGCCAGCAGGACTAGCAGCTCTGGGGCCAACGTCCTGACTTTC
TRBD1	-	TRBV30	TRBJ1-2	CAWSAGQGNGYTF	TGTGCCTGGAGTGCGGGACAGGGGAATGGCTACACCTTC
-	-	TRBV4-1	TRBJ2-5	CASSHPREETQYF	TGCGCCAGCAGCCACCCCAGGGAAGAGACCCAGTACTTC
TRBD1	-	TRBV5-5	TRBJ1-5	CASSSRSQGATNQPQHF	TGTGCCAGCAGCTCCCGCTCACAGGGGGCTACCAATCAGCCCCAGCATTTT
TRBD2	-	TRBV30	TRBJ2-3	CASTAGGPGDTQYF	TGTGCCTCGACGGCGGGGGGGCCAGGGGATACGCAGTATTTT
TRBD1	-	TRBV11-2	TRBJ2-2	CASSSYRGPHTGELFF	TGTGCCAGCAGCTCATACAGGGGGCCTCACACCGGGGAGCTGTTTTTT
TRBD1	-	TRBV6-5	TRBJ2-2	CAMPGQGATGELFF	TGTGCCATGCCGGGACAGGGGGCTACCGGGGAGCTGTTTTTT
TRBD2	once	TRBV15	TRBJ2-7	CATSKTGGGGAYEQYF	TGTGCCACCAGCAAGACTGGAGGCGGGGGGGCCTACGAGCAGTACTTC
TRBD2	-	TRBV30	TRBJ2-1	CAWSRWRGGHEQFF	TGTGCCTGGAGTAGGTGGCGGGGGGGCCATGAGCAGTTCTTC
-	-	TRBV10-2	TRBJ1-1	CASIKSTMNTEAFF	TGCGCCAGCATTAAGAGTACCATGAACACTGAAGCTTTCTTT
-	-	TRBV11-2	TRBJ2-2	CASSLRGLGNTGELFF	TGTGCCAGCAGCTTACGAGGCCTGGGGAACACCGGGGAGCTGTTTTTT
-	-	TRBV6-1	TRBJ2-7	CASSLDRSYEQYF	TGTGCCAGCAGCCTTGACAGGAGCTACGAGCAGTACTTC
TRBD1	-	TRBV9	TRBJ1-2	CASSALPSGQGAYGYTF	TGTGCCAGCAGCGCCCTCCCCTCGGGACAGGGGGCTTATGGCTACACCTTC
-	-	TRBV27	TRBJ1-4	CASSFTLGANEKLFF	TGTGCCAGCAGTTTCACCCTAGGAGCTAATGAAAAACTGTTTTTT
-	-	TRBV19	TRBJ1-1	CASSLYKITRGSTEAFF	TGTGCCAGTAGCCTGTACAAAATCACGCGGGGGTCCACTGAAGCTTTCTTT
TRBD2	few	TRBV5-1	TRBJ2-1	CASSLEGLAGAREQFF	TGCGCCAGCAGCTTGGAGGGACTAGCGGGGGCACGGGAGCAGTTCTTC
-	few	TRBV19	TRBJ1-5	CAISSQGNQPQHF	TGTGCCATATCGTCGCAGGGCAATCAGCCCCAGCATTTT
-	-	TRBV19	TRBJ1-5	CASSITRGRRSNQPQHF	TGTGCCAGTAGTATAACCAGGGGCCGCCGCTCCAATCAGCCCCAGCATTTT
TRBD1	-	TRBV13	TRBJ1-3	CASSLWGQGGGNTIYF	TGTGCCAGCAGCTTATGGGGACAGGGAGGTGGAAACACCATATATTTT
-	-	TRBV7-7	TRBJ2-7	CASSLGTPEYYEQYF	TGTGCTAGCAGCTTAGGGACACCCGAATACTACGAGCAGTACTTC
-	few	TRBV5-4	TRBJ2-2	CASMRQLNTGELFF	TGTGCCAGCATGAGGCAGCTGAACACCGGGGAGCTGTTTTTT
-	-	TRBV6-1	TRBJ1-6	CASRGQGLDNSPLHF	TGTGCCAGCAGGGGCCAGGGACTGGATAATTCACCCCTCCACTTT